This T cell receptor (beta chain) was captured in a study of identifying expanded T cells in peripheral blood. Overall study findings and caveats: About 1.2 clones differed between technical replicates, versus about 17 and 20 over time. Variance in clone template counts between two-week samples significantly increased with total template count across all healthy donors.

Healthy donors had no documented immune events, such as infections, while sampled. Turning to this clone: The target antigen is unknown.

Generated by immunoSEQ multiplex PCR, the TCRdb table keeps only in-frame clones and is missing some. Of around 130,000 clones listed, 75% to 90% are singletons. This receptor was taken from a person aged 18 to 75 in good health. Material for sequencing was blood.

The CDR3 DNA reads as TGCGCCAGCAGCGGAACAGGGGGCGATCAGCCCCAGCATTTT. Residues: CASSGTGGDQPQHF. The rearrangement links TRBV4-1 to TRBJ1-5; 9 bases are shared with TRBD1. J was trimmed by 5 bases and V by 5 bases; bases with no gene match: 4. The CDR3 loop spans 14 amino acids. Germline assignment: CDR1 MGHRA and CDR2 YSYEKL.